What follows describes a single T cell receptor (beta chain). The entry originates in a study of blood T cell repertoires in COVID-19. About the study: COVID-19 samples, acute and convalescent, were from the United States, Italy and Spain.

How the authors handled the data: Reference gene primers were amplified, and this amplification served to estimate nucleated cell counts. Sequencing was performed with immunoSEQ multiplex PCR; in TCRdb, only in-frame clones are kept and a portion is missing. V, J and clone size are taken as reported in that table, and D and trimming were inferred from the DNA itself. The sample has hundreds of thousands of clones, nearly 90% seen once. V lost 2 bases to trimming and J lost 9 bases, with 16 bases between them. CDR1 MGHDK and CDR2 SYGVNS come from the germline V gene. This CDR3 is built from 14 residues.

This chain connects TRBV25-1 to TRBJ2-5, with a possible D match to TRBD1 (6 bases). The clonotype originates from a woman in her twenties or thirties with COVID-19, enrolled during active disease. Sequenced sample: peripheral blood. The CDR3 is CASSEGGAVGSQYF. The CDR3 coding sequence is TGTGCCAGCAGTGAAGGGGGCGCCGTGGGGTCCCAGTACTTC.